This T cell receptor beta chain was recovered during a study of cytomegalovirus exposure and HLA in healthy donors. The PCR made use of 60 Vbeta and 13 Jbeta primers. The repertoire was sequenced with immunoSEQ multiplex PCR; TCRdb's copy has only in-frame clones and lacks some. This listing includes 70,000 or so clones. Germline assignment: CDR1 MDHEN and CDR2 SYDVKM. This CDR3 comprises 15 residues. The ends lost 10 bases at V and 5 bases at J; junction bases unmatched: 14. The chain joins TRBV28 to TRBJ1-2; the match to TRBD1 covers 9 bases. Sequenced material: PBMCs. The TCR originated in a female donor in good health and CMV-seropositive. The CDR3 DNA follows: TGTGCCACCATTATTCCGGGACAGGGATCTTATGGCTACACCTTC. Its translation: CATIIPGQGSYGYTF.